This entry lists 25 T cell receptor beta chains sequenced from one sample in a study of neurological immune-mediated disorders. Using its own MiXCR run on the 5' RACE reads, TCRdb lists one record per CDR3 protein. The sample contains some 71,000 distinct CDR3 sequences, roughly 10% of which appear only once. Time point defined: longitudinal time-point 1 (baseline). Source material: PBMCs. These receptors were collected from a young man in good health.

At least ten counts were recorded for this clonotype. V gene TRBV6-6 combines with J gene TRBJ1-3, with D possibly matching TRBD1 (6 bases). Per the germline V gene, CDR1 is MNHNY and CDR2 is SVGAGI (reference sequence). The CDR3 contains 18 residues. Deletions cut 2 bases from V and 2 bases from J, with 19 bases between. The CDR3 protein is CASSYRPLGQNTGNTIYF. The CDR3 nucleotides are TGTGCCAGCAGTTACCGCCCTCTGGGACAAAACACTGGAAACACCATATATTTT.

This sequence joins TRBV10-1 and TRBJ2-1; the D gene is possibly TRBD2 (6 bases). V was clipped by 6 bases and J by 3 bases, with 9 bases between them. CDR1 and CDR2 from the germline V gene are WNHNN and SYGVQD (reference sequence). The CDR3 has 13 residues. The CDR3 is CASSASDYNEQFF. CDR3 nucleotide sequence: TGCGCCAGCAGCGCTAGCGACTACAATGAGCAGTTCTTC.

As concerns this clonotype: A single base separates this from a much larger clone, so it may be a read error. This chain links TRBV29-1 with TRBJ2-1; D gene ambiguous. Germline assignment: CDR1 SQVTM and CDR2 ANQGSEA. This CDR3 has 14 amino acids. V was cut by 1 base and J by 6 bases, with 13 bases left in between. Here the CDR3 DNA reads TGCAGCGTTGAAGTGTCGGCTCGTCTCAATGAGCAGTTCTTC. This gives the protein CSVEVSARLNEQFF.

This clonotype was recorded many times. The rearrangement uses TRBV7-9 and TRBJ1-1; TRBD1 matches 7 bases. V lost 3 bases to trimming and J lost 1 base; unmatched junction nucleotides: 5. The CDR3 covers 15 residues. The germline CDR1 and CDR2 sequences are SEHNR and FQNEAQ (reference sequence). CDR3 nucleotide sequence: TGTGCCAGCAGCTTCCCGACAGGGAAGAACACTGAAGCTTTCTTT. Translating gives CASSFPTGKNTEAFF.

This clonotype was seen many times. The chain joins TRBV5-1 to TRBJ2-5, with D possibly matching TRBD1 (6 bases). V dropped 4 bases and J dropped 2 bases, with 15 bases sitting between them. CDR3 size: 15 residues. Looked up from germline, CDR1 is SGHRS and CDR2 is YFSETQ. The CDR3 coding sequence is TGCGCCAGCAGCCCGTTTGGTCAGGGGCAAGAGACCCAGTACTTC. Its protein product is CASSPFGQGQETQYF.

This clonotype has ten or more counts. The V gene is TRBV20-1, the J gene TRBJ1-1; D remains ambiguous. Trimming removed 2 bases at V and 0 bases at J, with 4 bases between. Germline CDR1 and CDR2: DFQATT and SNEGSKA (reference sequence). The CDR3 has 12 residues. This CDR3 reads CSARSVNTEAFF. The DNA for the CDR3 is TGCAGTGCTAGATCTGTGAACACTGAAGCTTTCTTT.

This clonotype has ten or more counts. The V and J genes are TRBV3-1 and TRBJ2-7; TRBD2 might be the D (5 bases). CDR1 is LGHDT and CDR2 is YNNKEL in the germline V gene (reference sequence). The CDR3 spans 14 residues. The V and J ends lost 3 bases and 0 bases respectively, with 9 bases between them. The CDR3 reads CASSHGLDSYEQYF. For the CDR3, the DNA is TGTGCCAGCAGCCACGGACTGGACTCCTACGAGCAGTACTTC.

The chain couples TRBV7-6 to TRBJ2-7, with 9 bases aligning to TRBD1. V lost 6 bases, J lost 2 bases, and 8 bases stayed unmatched. This CDR3 spans 15 amino acids. Germline CDR1 reads SGHVS; CDR2 reads FNYEAQ. CDR3 sequence reads: CASSSQGQGTYEQYF. DNA for the CDR3: TGTGCCAGCAGTTCCCAGGGACAGGGAACCTACGAGCAGTACTTC.

This clonotype was seen many times. The J gene is TRBJ2-3, the V gene TRBV6-5; 8 bases are a match to TRBD1. This CDR3 region has 15 residues. The junction had 4 bases not matched to a gene; V was cut back by 0 bases and J by 5 bases. CDR1 MNHEY and CDR2 SVGAGI come from the germline V gene. Written as DNA, the CDR3 is TGTGCCAGCAGTTACTCGAGGGACAGGAAAGATACGCAGTATTTT. Translated: CASSYSRDRKDTQYF.

This clonotype has ten or more counts. This chain links TRBV5-1 with TRBJ2-6, with D maybe TRBD2 (5 bases). The germline V gene has CDR1 SGHRS and CDR2 YFSETQ. The CDR3 sequence is 16 residues long. The ends were cut back, 0 bases at V and 1 base at J, with 8 bases in the middle. The CDR3 loop reads CASSLDRTSGANVLTF. Here the CDR3 DNA reads TGCGCCAGCAGCTTGGATAGGACTTCTGGGGCCAACGTCCTGACTTTC. Full variable domain (rest looked up from reference TRBV5-1 and TRBJ2-6): KAGVTQTPRYLIKTRGQQVTLSCSPISGHRSVSWYQQTPGQGLQFLFEYFSETQRNKGNFPGRFSGRQFSNSRSEMNVSTLELGDSALYLCASSLDRTSGANVLTFGAGSRLTVL.

This clonotype was picked up many times. The chain couples TRBV5-1 to TRBJ1-1; 9 nucleotides line up with TRBD1. Trimming took 4 bases from V and 2 from J; bases not matched to a gene: 3. Germline lookup yields CDR1 SGHRS and CDR2 YFSETQ. The CDR3 consists of 14 residues. The CDR3 sequence is CASSGGQGNTEAFF. The CDR3 DNA sequence: TGCGCCAGCAGCGGGGGACAGGGAAACACTGAAGCTTTCTTT.

The rearrangement uses TRBV10-3 and TRBJ2-7; the match to TRBD2 covers 10 bases. After removal of 7 bases from V and 0 bases from J, the junction contained 6 bases not matched to a gene. The CDR3 is 15 residues long. Germline V CDR1 and CDR2: ENHRY, SYGVKD. The CDR3 region is CAITDGLAASYEQYF. The CDR3 nucleotides are TGTGCCATCACCGATGGACTAGCGGCCTCCTACGAGCAGTACTTC.

Regarding this clonotype: A clone one base away is much larger, so this may be a read error. The rearrangement uses TRBV11-2 and TRBJ1-2, with 7 bases matching TRBD1. This CDR3 contains 13 residues. Germline V gives CDR1 SGHAT, CDR2 FQNNGV. The CDR3 spells CANSPRTGDGYTF. CDR3 coding DNA: TGTGCCAACAGCCCCAGGACAGGAGATGGCTACACCTTC.

This clonotype was seen many times. The chain uses TRBV5-5 and TRBJ2-1, with 7 bases identical to TRBD2. This CDR3 comprises 15 residues. CDR1 and CDR2 (germline): SGHKS, YYEKEE (reference sequence). J was trimmed by 5 bases and V by 4 bases; bases with no gene match: 9. DNA of the CDR3: TGTGCCAGCAGCCCTCTGTGGGAGGGTAACAATGAGCAGTTCTTC. Residues: CASSPLWEGNNEQFF.

The rearrangement links TRBV7-6 to TRBJ2-2; D is unresolved. The CDR3 extends over 16 amino acids. The germline V and J ends were trimmed by 0 bases and 6 bases, with 14 bases remaining between them. CDR1 is SGHVS, CDR2 FNYEAQ, per germline. The CDR3 DNA reads as TGTGCCAGCAGCTTAGCGACGGCAGTGTTGCCCGGGGAGCTGTTTTTT. Its protein is CASSLATAVLPGELFF.

This clonotype appeared many times. The V gene is TRBV5-1, the J gene TRBJ2-2, with unresolved D. The CDR3 extends over 15 amino acids. The V end was cut by 6 bases, the J end by 4 bases, with 16 bases between. The germline CDR1 and CDR2 sequences are SGHRS and YFSETQ. This CDR3 is CASKPITSGTGELFF. The CDR3 DNA is TGCGCCAGCAAACCGATAACCAGTGGCACCGGGGAGCTGTTTTTT.

This clonotype was recorded many times. This sequence joins TRBV14 and TRBJ2-3; D may correspond to TRBD1 or TRBD2 (5 bases each). CDR3 size: 17 residues. Germline values: CDR1 SGHDN, CDR2 FVKESK. V gave up 1 base and J gave up 0 bases, with 14 bases separating them. The CDR3 DNA follows: TGTGCCAGCAGCCAAGTAACCGGGGCGACTAGCACAGATACGCAGTATTTT. As protein: CASSQVTGATSTDTQYF.

This clonotype was seen repeatedly, ten times or more. This chain joins TRBV11-2 and TRBJ1-5; 11 bases match TRBD1. The V segment lost 1 base and the J segment 4 bases; nucleotides outside the gene matches: 12. Per germline, CDR1 SGHAT and CDR2 FQNNGV. This CDR3 is 19 amino acids long. The CDR3 loop reads CASSLVPGQGATVNQPQHF. The DNA for the CDR3 is TGTGCCAGCAGCTTAGTCCCCGGACAGGGGGCGACTGTAAATCAGCCCCAGCATTTT.

Ten or more counts support this clonotype. The V gene is TRBV6-5, the J gene TRBJ2-7; 8 bases fit TRBD2. The CDR3 loop spans 14 amino acids. Germline V gene lookup returns CDR1 MNHEY and CDR2 SVGAGI. V lost 2 bases and J lost 3; bases outside the gene matches: 3. Here the CDR3 reads CASSYVAGSYEQYF. The CDR3 DNA is TGTGCCAGCAGTTACGTAGCGGGGAGCTACGAGCAGTACTTC.

This clonotype showed up many times. The chain joins TRBV20-1 to TRBJ2-7; TRBD1 agrees at 8 bases. Unmatched junction bases numbered 3, after V lost 5 bases and J lost 0 bases. The CDR3 loop spans 13 amino acids. Germline V gene data show CDR1 as DFQATT and CDR2 as SNEGSKA (reference sequence). CDR3 nucleotides: TGCAGTGCTGGGGACAGGTCCTCCTACGAGCAGTACTTC. Its protein product is CSAGDRSSYEQYF.

This clonotype was observed many times. The CDR3 reads CASSLNWDRLETQYF. The CDR3 nucleotides are TGCGCCAGCAGCTTGAACTGGGACCGGCTGGAGACCCAGTACTTC. The gene calls are TRBV5-1 and TRBJ2-5; D is tentatively TRBD1 or TRBD2 (5 bases each). This CDR3 has 15 amino acids. Germline values: CDR1 SGHRS, CDR2 YFSETQ. V lost 1 base and J 5 bases, leaving 15 bases between the germline ends.

The rearrangement uses TRBV29-1 and TRBJ1-1, with D hard to call. Between the trimmed V and J ends, which lost 3 bases and 0 bases, there was a span of 8 bases. Germline values: CDR1 SQVTM, CDR2 ANQGSEA. The CDR3 covers 13 residues. CDR3: CSVEESMNTEAFF. CDR3 coding DNA: TGCAGCGTTGAGGAGTCCATGAACACTGAAGCTTTCTTT.

This clonotype came up many times. Its ends do not fully match the called genes, so a read error is possible. This chain links TRBV28 with TRBJ2-4, with D perhaps matching TRBD2 (7 bases). Per germline, CDR1 MDHEN and CDR2 SYDVKM. The length of the CDR3 is 15 residues. The CDR3 region has the DNA TGTGCCAGCAGCCCCCAGGGAGGGGACAAAGACATTCAGTACTTC. Translation gives CASSPQGGDKDIQYF.

This clonotype was recorded many times. The chain couples TRBV24-1 to TRBJ2-5; D call uncertain. The V gene's germline CDR1 is KGHDR and CDR2 SFDVKD. V was cut by 4 bases and J by 5 bases, with 7 bases left in between. The CDR3 is 12 residues long. CDR3 nucleotide sequence: TGTGCCACCAGTGACTCTGGGGAGACCCAGTACTTC. Its translation is CATSDSGETQYF.

This clonotype was seen many times. The chain joins TRBV3-1 to TRBJ2-7, with D uncertain. CDR1 and CDR2 (germline): LGHDT, YNNKEL (reference sequence). The CDR3 is made up of 15 amino acids. V was cut by 1 base and J by 0 bases, with 10 bases left in between. CDR3 loop: CASSQAVTTSYEQYF. The CDR3 DNA sequence: TGTGCCAGCAGCCAAGCAGTTACGACCTCCTACGAGCAGTACTTC.